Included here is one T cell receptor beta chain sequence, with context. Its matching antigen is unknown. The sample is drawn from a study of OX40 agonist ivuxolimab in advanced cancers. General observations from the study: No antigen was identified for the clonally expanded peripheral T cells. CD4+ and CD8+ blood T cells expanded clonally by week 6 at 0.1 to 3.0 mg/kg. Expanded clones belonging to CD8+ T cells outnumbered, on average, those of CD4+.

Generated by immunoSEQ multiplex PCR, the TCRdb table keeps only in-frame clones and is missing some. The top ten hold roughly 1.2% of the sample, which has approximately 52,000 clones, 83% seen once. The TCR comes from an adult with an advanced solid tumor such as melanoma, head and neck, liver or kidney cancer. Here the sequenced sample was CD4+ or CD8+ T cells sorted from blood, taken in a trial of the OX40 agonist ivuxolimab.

The CDR3 reads CASSLDLGPGELFF. The CDR3 bases are TGTGCCAGCAGCTTAGACCTTGGCCCCGGGGAGCTGTTTTTT. The rearrangement joins TRBV7-2 to TRBJ2-2; D gene ambiguous. Trimming stripped 1 base from V and 6 bases from J, with 9 bases between. The germline gives CDR1 SGHTA, CDR2 FQGNSA. This CDR3 has 14 amino acids.